The 12 T cell receptor beta chains given below trace back to one sample, sequenced in a study of cytomegalovirus exposure and HLA in healthy donors. The PCR ran on 60 Vbeta and 13 Jbeta primers. Using immunoSEQ multiplex PCR, the repertoire was profiled, and TCRdb retains in-frame clones only, with some absent. The data hold 100,000 to 150,000 clones, with about four fifths observed a single time. The specimen sequenced was PBMCs. These receptors originate from a woman in her 50s in good health and CMV-seropositive.

This sequence joins TRBV4-2 and TRBJ1-6, with 7 bases lining up with TRBD1. Germline V gene sequence: CDR1 LGHNA, CDR2 YNFKEQ. This CDR3 region has 14 residues. J gave up 8 bases and V 4 bases, and 5 bases lay outside the gene matches. DNA of the CDR3: TGTGCCAGCAGCCCACAGGGGCGGGATTCACCCCTCCACTTT. It encodes CASSPQGRDSPLHF.

The rearrangement links TRBV30 to TRBJ2-7; the match to TRBD1 covers 7 bases. The germline V gene encodes CDR1 GTSNPN and CDR2 SVGIG (reference sequence). Trimming at V came to 4 bases and at J to 0 bases, leaving 6 bases not matched to a gene. This CDR3 spans 14 amino acids. The CDR3 bases are TGTGCCTGGATACCGACAGGGAGCTCCTACGAGCAGTACTTC. This gives the protein CAWIPTGSSYEQYF. The full variable domain, in which reference TRBV30 and TRBJ2-7 provide the parts outside the CDR3, is SQTIHQWPATLVQPVGSPLSLECTVEGTSNPNLYWYRQAAGRGLQLLFYSVGIGQISSEVPQNLSASRPQDRQFILSSKKLLLSDSGFYLCAWIPTGSSYEQYFGPGTRLTVT.

The V and J genes are TRBV4-1 and TRBJ2-1; D gene ambiguous. The CDR3 is made up of 17 amino acids. From germline, CDR1 is MGHRA and CDR2 YSYEKL. V gave up 0 bases and J gave up 0 bases, with 12 bases separating them. CDR3 amino acids: CASSQDHPGLSYNEQFF. CDR3 DNA sequence: TGCGCCAGCAGCCAAGACCACCCCGGTCTCTCCTACAATGAGCAGTTCTTC.

This chain joins TRBV14 and TRBJ2-1; 13 nucleotides match TRBD2. Germline CDR1 reads SGHDN; CDR2 reads FVKESK. V lost 1 base, J lost 6 bases, and 3 bases stayed unmatched. The CDR3 length is 16 residues. This chain's CDR3 is CASSQGWTSGSNEQFF. CDR3 in DNA: TGTGCCAGCAGCCAAGGTTGGACTAGCGGGAGCAATGAGCAGTTCTTC.

The chain has TRBV5-1 and TRBJ2-7; the match to TRBD1 covers 11 bases. Trimming at V came to 3 bases and at J to 4 bases, leaving 3 bases not matched to a gene. There are 14 residues in the CDR3. CDR1 and CDR2 (germline): SGHRS, YFSETQ. The CDR3 DNA follows: TGCGCCAGCAGCTGGGGACAGGGGGATTACGAGCAGTACTTC. It is translated as CASSWGQGDYEQYF. Full variable domain (missing parts from reference TRBV5-1 and TRBJ2-7): KAGVTQTPRYLIKTRGQQVTLSCSPISGHRSVSWYQQTPGQGLQFLFEYFSETQRNKGNFPGRFSGRQFSNSRSEMNVSTLELGDSALYLCASSWGQGDYEQYFGPGTRLTVT.

The chain employs TRBV5-1 and TRBJ2-3; the D gene is possibly TRBD1 (5 bases). The germline CDR1 and CDR2 sequences are SGHRS and YFSETQ. V was trimmed by 5 bases and J by 2 bases, leaving 15 bases between them. The CDR3 extends over 15 amino acids. CDR3 sequence (DNA): TGCGCCAGCAGGGTAACAGGTTCCAACACAGATACGCAGTATTTT. Protein sequence: CASRVTGSNTDTQYF.

This chain links TRBV19 with TRBJ2-7, with D unclear. The CDR3 runs 14 residues. Germline CDR1 reads LNHDA; CDR2 reads SQIVND (reference sequence). V lost 5 bases and J 4 bases, leaving 15 bases between the germline ends. In DNA, the CDR3 is TGTGCCAGTAGTCCCGGCGGCGCAAGATACGAGCAGTACTTC. This sequence encodes CASSPGGARYEQYF.

The count of this clone is one. This chain joins TRBV19 and TRBJ1-5, with D possibly TRBD1 on 6 matching bases. Germline CDR1 LNHDA, CDR2 SQIVND (reference sequence). CDR3 length equals 17 residues. V was clipped by 7 bases and J by 3 bases, with 22 bases between them. The CDR3 is CASTYSGGSYSNQPQHF. CDR3 nucleotides: TGTGCCAGTACCTATAGCGGGGGCAGTTATTCCAATCAGCCCCAGCATTTT.

The V and J genes are TRBV28 and TRBJ1-4, with 8 bases identical to TRBD1. Trimming took 10 bases from V and 5 from J; bases not matched to a gene: 3. There are 12 residues in the CDR3. CDR1 is MDHEN and CDR2 is SYDVKM in the germline V gene. The CDR3 region is CATGTGNEKLFF. CDR3 sequence (DNA): TGTGCCACCGGGACAGGAAATGAAAAACTGTTTTTT.

The CDR3 sequence: CASSDLNRNSRAFF. The CDR3 nucleotides read TGTGCCAGCAGTGATTTAAACAGGAACTCTAGGGCTTTCTTT. The chain links TRBV25-1 to TRBJ1-1, with D perhaps TRBD1 (5 bases). Germline lookup yields CDR1 MGHDK and CDR2 SYGVNS. V dropped 3 bases and J dropped 11 bases, with 19 bases sitting between them. The CDR3 covers 14 residues.

This clone was found a few times. The genes are TRBV10-3 and TRBJ1-5; TRBD1 might be the D (6 bases). V lost 4 bases and J lost 3, with 7 bases in between. The germline CDR1 and CDR2 sequences are ENHRY and SYGVKD. The CDR3 has 13 amino acids. The CDR3 region has the DNA TGTGCCATCAGTGGACAGGACAATCAGCCCCAGCATTTT. Its protein is CAISGQDNQPQHF.

This rearrangement joins TRBV19 to TRBJ2-7; TRBD1 aligns across 9 bases. Per germline, CDR1 LNHDA and CDR2 SQIVND (reference sequence). This CDR3 region has 15 residues. V shed 10 bases and J 3 bases; nucleotides not matched to a gene: 13. CDR3 sequence reads: CATRKDPGQGYEQYF. CDR3 nucleotides: TGTGCCACCAGGAAGGACCCGGGACAGGGCTACGAGCAGTACTTC.